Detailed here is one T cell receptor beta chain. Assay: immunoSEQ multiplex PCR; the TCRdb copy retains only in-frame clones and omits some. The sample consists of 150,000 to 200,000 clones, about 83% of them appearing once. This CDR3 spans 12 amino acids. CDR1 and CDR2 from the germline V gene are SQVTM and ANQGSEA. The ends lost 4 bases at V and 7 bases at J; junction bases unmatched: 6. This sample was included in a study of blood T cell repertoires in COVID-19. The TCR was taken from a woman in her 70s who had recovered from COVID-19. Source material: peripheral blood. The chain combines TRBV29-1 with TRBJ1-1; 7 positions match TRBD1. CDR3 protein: CSVVVAGGEAFF. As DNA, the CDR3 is TGCAGCGTTGTAGTGGCAGGGGGTGAAGCTTTCTTT.